This T cell receptor (beta chain) was observed in a study of graft-versus-host responses after intestinal transplantation. The overall study: Induction using anti-thymocyte globulin, followed by tacrolimus and steroids for roughly 3 years, was given to all recipients.

Data came from immunoSEQ multiplex PCR; TCRdb stores just in-frame clones and leaves some out. This table has around 18,000 clones, roughly 88% appearing once. The CDR3 has 16 amino acids. Trimming took 0 bases from V and 0 from J, leaving 9 bases between them. Looked up from germline, CDR1 is KGHSH and CDR2 is LQKENI. Details on this clone: The same CDR3 arises from other DNA sequences in this sample as well.

The chain recombines TRBV18 with TRBJ2-1; D gene uncertain. This clonotype was sampled from a human patient who received an intestinal transplant, so some T cells may come from the graft donor. The specimen was PBMCs, collected around 110 days after intestinal transplant. CDR3 loop: CASSPPTESSYNEQFF. The CDR3 nucleotides read TGTGCCAGCTCACCACCAACAGAGAGCTCCTACAATGAGCAGTTCTTC.